The entry below describes one TCR beta chain. Its antigen remains unknown. Sequencing used immunoSEQ multiplex PCR; TCRdb keeps in-frame clones, though not all of them. The sample lists about 9,200 clones, roughly 89% occurring once. The V gene end was trimmed by 0 bases and the J gene end by 5 bases; junction bases not matched to a gene: 6. The CDR3 consists of 16 residues. The germline CDR1 and CDR2 sequences are ENHRY and SYGVKD. These data originate in a study of graft-versus-host responses after intestinal transplantation. Study-level background: Transplants were multivisceral, liver-intestinal, or isolated intestinal.

Study-wide findings and caveats: Peak GvH clone levels in circulation were associated with early post-transplant HvG declines. Recipient bone marrow held GvH clones, some seen earlier in ileum or blood.

Sequenced material: PBMCs, taken roughly 44 days after intestinal transplant. This TCR derives from a human patient who received an intestinal transplant, so some T cells may come from the graft donor. This chain uses TRBV10-3 with TRBJ2-3; 9 nucleotides align to TRBD1. The CDR3 protein is CAISESGTGSIDTQYF. The DNA of the CDR3 is TGTGCCATCAGTGAGTCTGGGACAGGGTCTATAGATACGCAGTATTTT.